This TCR beta chain was recovered during a study of OX40 agonist ivuxolimab in advanced cancers. About the full investigation: Ivuxolimab, which targeted the costimulatory receptor OX40 (CD134), was an agonistic, fully human IgG2 monoclonal antibody. Intravenous ivuxolimab was administered to patients every 2 weeks at six dose levels: 0.01, 0.1, 0.3, 1.5, 3 and 10 mg/kg. Of the roughly 52 patients in dose escalation, about 20 had hepatocellular carcinoma, approximately 15 had melanoma, 9 had renal cell carcinoma and 9 had head and neck cancer. A male proportion of 82.7% and a mean age of approximately 55 years, ranging from roughly 23 to 85, were recorded for the dose-escalation cohort. Prior anti-PD-1, anti-PD-L1 or anti-CTLA-4 therapy was permitted, and roughly two fifths of dose-escalation patients had received checkpoint inhibitors. Partial responses occurred in three dose-escalation patients, of whom one had hepatocellular carcinoma and two had cutaneous melanoma. Peripheral TCRbeta sequencing aimed to test whether ivuxolimab altered TCR sequence diversity and caused clonal T-cell expansion. The paper reports the monotherapy dose-escalation portion (N of about 51 patients) of the phase I ivuxolimab trial.

Genomic DNA was extracted from sorted cells for sequencing of the TCRbeta CDR3 region. The immunoSEQ Assay was used to sequence the TCRbeta CDR3 regions. TCRdb stores this immuneACCESS table with in-frame sequences only. Part of the clones is absent; in the studies checked, under half of the shortfall reflects unresolved V genes, and no reason is known for the rest. The sample has roughly 33,000 clones on record, 84% of them singletons. The ten biggest clones cover 1.8% of the sample. The trial excluded patients who had a history of autoimmune disease or who were on systemic immunosuppression. Peripheral blood for TCR sequencing was collected from all dose cohorts at baseline, on cycle 4 day 1, and on cycle 7 day 1. Samples were obtained from an open-label, multicenter, first-in-human phase I dose-escalation trial of ivuxolimab. The trial enrolled adults with locally advanced or metastatic head and neck squamous cell, hepatocellular, melanoma or renal cell carcinoma. Before TCR sequencing, CD4+ and CD8+ T cells were separately sorted from peripheral blood.

On the study overall, not on this receptor specifically: On average, CD8+ T cells showed more expanded clones than CD4+ T cells after ivuxolimab. Low levels of normalized T-cell clonal expansion were also seen in some nonresponding patients. At doses of 0.1 to 3.0 mg/kg, clonal expansion of both CD4+ and CD8+ blood T cells was observed from baseline to week 6. The antigen specificity of the peripheral T cells that underwent clonal expansion was not determined. Partial responders in the 0.1-3.0 mg/kg groups had among the lowest normalized peripheral clonal expansion, especially among CD8+ T cells.

To note about this clone: The clone's antigen remains unknown. The input lacks base qualities; no much larger clone sits a single base away.

Sample: CD4+ or CD8+ T cells sorted from blood, taken in a trial of the OX40 agonist ivuxolimab. The source of this sequence is an adult with an advanced solid tumor such as melanoma, head and neck, liver or kidney cancer.

CDR3 region: CASSMGPEAFF. The nucleotide sequence reads as follows: TGTGCCAGCAGCATGGGCCCTGAAGCTTTCTTT. Recombination connected TRBV7-8 to TRBJ1-1; the D gene remains uncertain. The CDR3 has 11 amino acids, counting the end cysteine and phenylalanine. CDR3 DNA is the only sequence kept; it has 33 bases, read in frame from the first base. The germline V gene gives CDR1 as SGHVS and CDR2 as FQNEAQ. V and J lose 5 bases and 6 bases, and a span of 7 bases separates them.